This T cell receptor beta chain emerged from a study of blood T cell repertoires in COVID-19 (dated by TCRdb to between 2020 and 2021). Study-wide context: Collaborator samples came from the United States, Italy and Spain and covered acute and convalescent phases of COVID-19. The prospective study material was composed of cDNA or gDNA derived from T cells, B-cell-depleted T cells, or PBMCs. The dataset comprised deeply sampled blood TCRbeta repertoires from subjects exposed to, actively infected with, or recovered from COVID-19. The repertoires were made available in a free public database intended to serve as a resource for research on the immune response to SARS-CoV-2. Samples were obtained from the ongoing ImmuneRACE study (first 160 participants) and from 1,254 subjects provided by 6 global collaborators. A de-identified subject ID, COVID-19 status, age in years and sex were almost always included in the sample metadata. Where HLA class I and class II types were available, the types were taken from metadata supplied by the sample provider, not from assay-based typing. The research as a whole found: The quantity of clinical and demographic metadata differed by source and by participant and was supplied without curation.

CDR1 and CDR2 (MNHEY, SVGAGI) derive from the germline V gene. The CDR3 contains 15 residues, cysteine and phenylalanine counted. Just CDR3 DNA is preserved here, 45 bases in frame from base 1. V and J are truncated by 6 bases and 4 bases respectively, leaving an intervening sequence of 17 bases. TCRbeta CDR3 regions were amplified from genomic DNA by means of the immunoSEQ Assay, a bias-controlled multiplex PCR. On the authors' methods: The number of nucleated cells in each sample was estimated from the amplification of reference gene primers within the assay. Sequence reads were collapsed and filtered to measure the absolute abundance of every unique TCRbeta CDR3 rearrangement. For each sample, productive Simpson clonality was calculated as the square root of Simpson's diversity index over productive rearrangements. The table was pulled from immuneACCESS by TCRdb, which kept in-frame rearrangements only. Such tables lose some clones; where checked, under half of the loss comes from unresolved V genes, and the rest has no known cause. The V and J calls and clone size come from that table; D and trimming were worked out from the DNA. The sample includes more than 100,000 clones, with around 87% observed a single time. Of the sample, 25% to 35% is held by the ten largest clones.

Collaborating institutions collected whole blood in K2EDTA tubes following their own protocols. For TCRbeta analysis, collaborators shipped samples in one of three forms: frozen whole blood, isolated PBMCs, or DNA extracted from either of those sample types. As concerns this clone: Its antigen has not been determined. Base qualities are not provided; no much larger clone lies one nucleotide away.

The TCR was taken from a woman in her 70s with acute or convalescent COVID-19. The chain is made from TRBV6-5 and TRBJ2-3; the D segment could be TRBD2, given 7 matching bases. Sequenced material: peripheral blood. At the DNA level, the sequence is TGTGCCAGCAGCACCACGAGGGGGGGCCCAGATACGCAGTATTTT. It translates to CASSTTRGGPDTQYF.